The T cell receptor (beta chain) described here comes from a study of PD-L1 blockade in urothelial cancer. About the study: The patients first took atezolizumab in the mid-2010s, receiving 1,200 mg intravenously every 3 weeks. Blood was subjected to analysis at 3 weeks (second dose) and 6 weeks following treatment start.

The time point is: pretreatment peripheral blood. Urothelial carcinoma, locally advanced or metastatic, affected the patients. Samples spanned pretreatment and treatment, with 1 to 8 time points per patient. The protocol was immunoSEQ multiplex PCR, while the TCRdb copy is restricted to in-frame clones and leaves out a portion. The sample consists of 50,000 to 65,000 clones, roughly 79% of them appearing once. The material sequenced was PBMCs, taken around atezolizumab (anti-PD-L1) treatment. The receptor was isolated from a man in his sixties or seventies with urothelial cancer.

The CDR3 DNA reads TGCGCCAGCAGCTTGGCCGGGACAGGGTTAGATACGCAGTATTTT. Amino acid sequence: CASSLAGTGLDTQYF. The chain combines TRBV5-1 with TRBJ2-3; 9 bases fit TRBD1. V lost 0 bases, J lost 5 bases, and 4 bases stayed unmatched. CDR1 SGHRS and CDR2 YFSETQ come from the germline V gene. CDR3 length equals 15 residues.